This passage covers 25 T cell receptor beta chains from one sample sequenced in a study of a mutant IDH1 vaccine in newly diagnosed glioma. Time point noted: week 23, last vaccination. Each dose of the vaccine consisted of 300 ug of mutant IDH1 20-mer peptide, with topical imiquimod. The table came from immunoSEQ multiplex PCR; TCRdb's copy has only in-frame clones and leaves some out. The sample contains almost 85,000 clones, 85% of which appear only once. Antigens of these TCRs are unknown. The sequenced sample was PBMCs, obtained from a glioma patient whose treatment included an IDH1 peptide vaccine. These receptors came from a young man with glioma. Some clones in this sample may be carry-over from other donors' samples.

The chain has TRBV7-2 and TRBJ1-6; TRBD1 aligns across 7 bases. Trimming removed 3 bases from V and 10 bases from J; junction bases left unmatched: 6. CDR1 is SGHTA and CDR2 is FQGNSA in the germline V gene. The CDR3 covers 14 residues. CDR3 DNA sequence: TGTGCCAGCAGCTTTGAGGGGGCGAACTCACCCCTCCACTTT. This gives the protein CASSFEGANSPLHF.

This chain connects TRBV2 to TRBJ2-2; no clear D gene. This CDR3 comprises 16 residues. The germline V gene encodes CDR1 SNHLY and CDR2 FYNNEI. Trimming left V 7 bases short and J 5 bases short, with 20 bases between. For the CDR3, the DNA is TGTGCCAGCAAGGATAAGAATGCGGTCAGGACCGGGGAGCTGTTTTTT. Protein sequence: CASKDKNAVRTGELFF.

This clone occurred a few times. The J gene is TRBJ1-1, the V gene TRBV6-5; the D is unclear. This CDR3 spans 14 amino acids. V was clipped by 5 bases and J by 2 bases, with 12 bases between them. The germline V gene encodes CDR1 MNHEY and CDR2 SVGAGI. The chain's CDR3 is CASSPWRPNTEAFF. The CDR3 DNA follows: TGTGCCAGCAGTCCTTGGCGCCCCAACACTGAAGCTTTCTTT.

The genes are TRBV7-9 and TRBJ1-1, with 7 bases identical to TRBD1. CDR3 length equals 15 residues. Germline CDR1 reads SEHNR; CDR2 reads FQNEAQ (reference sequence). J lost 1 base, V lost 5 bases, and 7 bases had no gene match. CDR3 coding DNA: TGTGCCAGCAGCGAACTGGGACAGACGAACACTGAAGCTTTCTTT. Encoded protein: CASSELGQTNTEAFF.

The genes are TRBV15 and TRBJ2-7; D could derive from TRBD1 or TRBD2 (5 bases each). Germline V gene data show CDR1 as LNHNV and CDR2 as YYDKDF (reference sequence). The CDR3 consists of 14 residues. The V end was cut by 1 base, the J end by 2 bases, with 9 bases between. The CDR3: CATSRGEGPYEQYF. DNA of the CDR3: TGTGCCACCAGCAGAGGCGAGGGGCCCTACGAGCAGTACTTC.

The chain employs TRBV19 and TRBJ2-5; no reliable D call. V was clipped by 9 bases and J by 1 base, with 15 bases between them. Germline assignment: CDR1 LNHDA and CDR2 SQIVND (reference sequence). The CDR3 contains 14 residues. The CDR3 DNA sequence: TGTGCCAGCGGAATAGCAGCGTTCCAAGAGACCCAGTACTTC. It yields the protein CASGIAAFQETQYF.

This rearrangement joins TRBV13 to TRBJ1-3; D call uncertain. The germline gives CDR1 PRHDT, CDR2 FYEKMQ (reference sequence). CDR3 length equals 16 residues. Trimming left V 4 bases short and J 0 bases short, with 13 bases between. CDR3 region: CASSYDIPSSGNTIYF. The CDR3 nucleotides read TGTGCCAGCAGCTATGACATACCTAGCTCTGGAAACACCATATATTTT.

The CDR3 DNA follows: TGTGCCAGCAGCCGGGCCAGCTACGAGCAGTACTTC. Amino acid sequence: CASSRASYEQYF. The rearrangement joins TRBV7-9 to TRBJ2-7; D is unclear. V gave up 5 bases and J gave up 3 bases, with 8 bases separating them. In germline, CDR1 is SEHNR, CDR2 FQNEAQ (reference sequence). The CDR3 runs to 12 residues.

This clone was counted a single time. Here the CDR3 DNA reads TGTGCCAGCAGCGCTCCGGGAGTCGAAAAGCAGTTCTTC. Its translation is CASSAPGVEKQFF. The V call is TRBV7-9, the J call TRBJ2-1; D perhaps matches TRBD2 (6 bases). The CDR3 is 13 amino acids. Trimming removed 5 bases at V and 11 bases at J, with 16 bases between. The V gene's germline CDR1 is SEHNR and CDR2 FQNEAQ (reference sequence).

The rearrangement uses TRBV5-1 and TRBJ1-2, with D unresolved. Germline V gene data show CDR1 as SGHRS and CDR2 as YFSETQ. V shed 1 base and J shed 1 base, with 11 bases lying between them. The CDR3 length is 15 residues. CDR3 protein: CASSLFGSDNYGYTF. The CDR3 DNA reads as TGCGCCAGCAGCTTGTTCGGCAGCGATAACTATGGCTACACCTTC.

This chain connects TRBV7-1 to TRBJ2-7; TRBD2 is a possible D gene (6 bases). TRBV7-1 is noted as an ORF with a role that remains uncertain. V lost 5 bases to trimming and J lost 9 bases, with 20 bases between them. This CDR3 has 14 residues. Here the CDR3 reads CASSPEGLRRGQYF. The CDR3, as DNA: TGTGCCAGCAGCCCAGAGGGACTCCGAAGGGGGCAGTACTTC.

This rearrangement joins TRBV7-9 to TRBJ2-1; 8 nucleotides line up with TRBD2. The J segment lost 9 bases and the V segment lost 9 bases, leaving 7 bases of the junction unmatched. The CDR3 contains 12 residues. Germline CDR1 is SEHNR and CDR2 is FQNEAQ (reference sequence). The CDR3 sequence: CARGSGGTEQFF. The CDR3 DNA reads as TGTGCCAGAGGATCGGGAGGGACTGAGCAGTTCTTC. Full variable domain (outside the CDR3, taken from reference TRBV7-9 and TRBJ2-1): DTGVSQNPRHKITKRGQNVTFRCDPISEHNRLYWYRQTLGQGPEFLTYFQNEAQLEKSRLLSDRFSAERPKGSFSTLEIQRTEQGDSAMYLCARGSGGTEQFFGPGTRLTVL.

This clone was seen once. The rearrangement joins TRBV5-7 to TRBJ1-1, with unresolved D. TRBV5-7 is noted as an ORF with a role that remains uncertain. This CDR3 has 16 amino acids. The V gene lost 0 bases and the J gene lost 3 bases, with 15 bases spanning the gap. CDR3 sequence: CASSLEASQFYTEAFF. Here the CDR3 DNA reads TGTGCCAGCAGCTTGGAAGCGTCGCAATTTTACACTGAAGCTTTCTTT.

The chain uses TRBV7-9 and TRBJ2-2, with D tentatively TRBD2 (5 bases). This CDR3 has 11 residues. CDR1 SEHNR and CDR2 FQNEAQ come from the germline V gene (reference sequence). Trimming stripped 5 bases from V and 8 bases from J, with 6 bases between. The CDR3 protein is CASSGEGELFF. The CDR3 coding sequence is TGTGCCAGCAGCGGGGAGGGGGAGCTGTTTTTT.

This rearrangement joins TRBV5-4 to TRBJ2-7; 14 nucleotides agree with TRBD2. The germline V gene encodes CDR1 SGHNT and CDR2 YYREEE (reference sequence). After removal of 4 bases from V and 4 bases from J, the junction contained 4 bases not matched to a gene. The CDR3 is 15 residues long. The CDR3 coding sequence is TGTGCCAGCAGCCGGACTAGCGGGAGGTTTTACGAGCAGTACTTC. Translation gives CASSRTSGRFYEQYF.

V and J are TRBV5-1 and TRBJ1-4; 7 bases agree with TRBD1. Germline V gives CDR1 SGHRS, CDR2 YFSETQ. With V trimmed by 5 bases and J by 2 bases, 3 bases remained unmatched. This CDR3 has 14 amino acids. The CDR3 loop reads CASSPGQTNEKLFF. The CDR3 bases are TGCGCCAGCAGTCCGGGACAGACTAATGAAAAACTGTTTTTT.

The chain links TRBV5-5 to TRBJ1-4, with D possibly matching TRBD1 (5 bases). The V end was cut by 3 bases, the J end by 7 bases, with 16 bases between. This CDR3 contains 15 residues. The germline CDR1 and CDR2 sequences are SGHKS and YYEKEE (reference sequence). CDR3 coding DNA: TGTGCCAGCAGCTACCCCGGGGGAGCTAGTGAAAAACTGTTTTTT. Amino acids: CASSYPGGASEKLFF.

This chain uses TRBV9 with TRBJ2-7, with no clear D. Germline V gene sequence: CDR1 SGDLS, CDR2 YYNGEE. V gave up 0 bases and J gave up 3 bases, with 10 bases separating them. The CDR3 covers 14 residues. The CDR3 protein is CASSVEGRFYEQYF. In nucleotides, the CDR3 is TGTGCCAGCAGCGTAGAAGGCAGGTTCTACGAGCAGTACTTC.

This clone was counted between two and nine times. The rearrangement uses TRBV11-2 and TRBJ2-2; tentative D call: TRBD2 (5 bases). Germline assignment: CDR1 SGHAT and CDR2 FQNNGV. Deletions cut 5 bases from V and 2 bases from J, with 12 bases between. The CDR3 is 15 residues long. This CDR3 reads CASSRTGFNTGELFF. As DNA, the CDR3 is TGTGCCAGCAGCCGGACGGGATTCAACACCGGGGAGCTGTTTTTT.

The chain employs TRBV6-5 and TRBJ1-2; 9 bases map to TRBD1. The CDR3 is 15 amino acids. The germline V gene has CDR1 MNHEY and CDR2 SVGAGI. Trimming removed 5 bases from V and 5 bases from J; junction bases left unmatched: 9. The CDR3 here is CASSARDRVGYGYTF. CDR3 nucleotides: TGTGCCAGCAGTGCCCGGGACAGGGTGGGTTATGGCTACACCTTC.

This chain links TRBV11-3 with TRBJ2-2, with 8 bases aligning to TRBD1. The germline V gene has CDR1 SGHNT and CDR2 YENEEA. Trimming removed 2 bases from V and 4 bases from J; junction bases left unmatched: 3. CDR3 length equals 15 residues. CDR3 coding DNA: TGTGCCAGCAGCTTAAATACAGGGGGCACCGGGGAGCTGTTTTTT. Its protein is CASSLNTGGTGELFF.

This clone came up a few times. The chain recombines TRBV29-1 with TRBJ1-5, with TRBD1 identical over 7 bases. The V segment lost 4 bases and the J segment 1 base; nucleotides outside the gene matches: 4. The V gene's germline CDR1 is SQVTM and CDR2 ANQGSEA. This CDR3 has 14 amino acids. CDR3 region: CSVGQGGSNQPQHF. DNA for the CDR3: TGCAGCGTTGGACAGGGTGGGAGCAATCAGCCCCAGCATTTT.

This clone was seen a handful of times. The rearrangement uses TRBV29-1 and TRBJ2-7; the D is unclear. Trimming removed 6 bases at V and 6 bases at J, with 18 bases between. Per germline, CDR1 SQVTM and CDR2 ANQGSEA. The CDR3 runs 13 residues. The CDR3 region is CSVSVGRTGEQYF. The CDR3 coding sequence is TGCAGCGTATCCGTGGGCAGGACCGGCGAGCAGTACTTC.

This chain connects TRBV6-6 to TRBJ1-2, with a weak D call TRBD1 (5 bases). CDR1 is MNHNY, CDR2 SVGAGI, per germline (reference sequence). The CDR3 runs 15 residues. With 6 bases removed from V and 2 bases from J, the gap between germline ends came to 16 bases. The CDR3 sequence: CASSPDLRVNYGYTF. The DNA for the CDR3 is TGTGCCAGCAGCCCCGATCTCAGGGTAAACTATGGCTACACCTTC.

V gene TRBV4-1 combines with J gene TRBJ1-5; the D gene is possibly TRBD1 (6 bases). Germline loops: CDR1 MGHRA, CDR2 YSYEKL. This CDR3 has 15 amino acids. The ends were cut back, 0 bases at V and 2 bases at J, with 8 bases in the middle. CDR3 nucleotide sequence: TGCGCCAGCAGCCAAGAGGGGGCCCGCAATCAGCCCCAGCATTTT. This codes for CASSQEGARNQPQHF.